The entry below describes one T cell receptor (beta chain). Its antigen is unknown. The germline gene is not matched at one end of the junction; a read error may be the cause. Autoimmune disease history or systemic immunosuppression barred patients. The data belong to a study of OX40 agonist ivuxolimab in advanced cancers. The wider study: Partial responses were achieved by three patients, one with hepatocellular carcinoma and two with cutaneous melanoma.

The CDR3 consists of 12 residues. CDR1 is SGHAT, CDR2 FQNNGV, per germline. Profiled with immunoSEQ multiplex PCR; TCRdb holds only in-frame clones, not every one. The profile covers around 66,000 clones, with 86% appearing a single time and approximately 1.1% taken by the ten largest. Study findings and constraints: Antigen targets of the expanded peripheral T cells went undetermined. Partial responders dosed at 0.1-3.0 mg/kg displayed clonal expansion ranking among the lowest.

The source is an adult with an advanced solid tumor such as melanoma, head and neck, liver or kidney cancer. The gene calls are TRBV11-2 and TRBJ2-3; D ambiguous. The sample consisted of CD4+ or CD8+ T cells sorted from blood, taken in a trial of the OX40 agonist ivuxolimab. The CDR3 DNA follows: TGTGCCAGCAGCTTAGCGCGTGATAGGCAGTATTTT. Translation gives CASSLARDRQYF.